The T cell receptor beta chain under discussion was sequenced for a study of CD8+ T cells in alopecia areata. Sequencing used cDNA as its template, made by extracting RNA and reverse transcribing it. The table came from immunoSEQ multiplex PCR; TCRdb's copy has only in-frame clones and leaves some out. This table has roughly 120,000 clones, approximately 55% appearing once. The CDR3 covers 12 residues. Germline V gene data show CDR1 as MNHNY and CDR2 as SVGAGI (reference sequence). Trimming took off 3 bases at V and 12 bases at J, with 14 bases between the two ends. Noted treatment: oral pan-JAK inhibitor, 5-10 mg twice daily.

This chain joins TRBV6-6 and TRBJ1-1; D is uncertain. The TCR was taken from a human donor with alopecia areata. The sequencing here drew on CD4+ T cells sorted from blood, taken at week 24, from a patient treated with tofacitinib. In DNA form, the CDR3 reads TGTGCCAGCAGTTATACCGGAGTCTTCACTTTCTTT. This codes for CASSYTGVFTFF.